These 20 T cell receptor beta chains were sequenced from one sample in a study of cytomegalovirus exposure and HLA in healthy donors. Primers included in the PCR were 60 Vbeta and 13 Jbeta primers. The assay was immunoSEQ multiplex PCR, and TCRdb's table has in-frame clones only and misses some. In total, the table holds just over 50,000 clones. The sequenced sample consisted of PBMCs. The receptor source for this set is a woman aged 60 to 75 in good health and CMV-seropositive.

This chain links TRBV4-1 with TRBJ2-5; 7 nucleotides match TRBD2. The germline gives CDR1 MGHRA, CDR2 YSYEKL. The CDR3 is 16 residues long. V trimming: 0 bases; J trimming: 1 base; junction bases outside the gene matches: 5. The CDR3 DNA reads TGCGCCAGCAGCCAAGATCTGGGGGGGGTCCAAGAGACCCAGTACTTC. Encoded protein: CASSQDLGGVQETQYF.

This chain joins TRBV21-1 and TRBJ1-5. TRBV21-1 is annotated as a pseudogene. This CDR3 comprises 12 residues. The CDR3 DNA follows: TGTGCCAATCAACTTAGAGGTAAGCCCCAGCATTTT. The encoded protein is CANQLRGKPQHF.

The rearrangement links TRBV5-4 to TRBJ1-3; 8 bases line up with TRBD1. CDR1 and CDR2 from the germline V gene are SGHNT and YYREEE (reference sequence). With V trimmed by 3 bases and J by 9 bases, 14 bases remained unmatched. CDR3 size: 16 residues. In DNA, the CDR3 is TGTGCCAGCAGCTCTCTGGGGGACAGGCCCCTGAGCACCATATATTTT. It is translated as CASSSLGDRPLSTIYF.

In the case of this clone: Other DNA sequences in the sample encode the same CDR3. The chain links TRBV15 to TRBJ1-5; D remains unclear. V dropped 0 bases and J dropped 6 bases, with 3 bases sitting between them. Germline CDR1 reads LNHNV; CDR2 reads YYDKDF (reference sequence). This CDR3 has 12 amino acids. This CDR3 is CATSRDLQPQHF. In DNA, the CDR3 is TGTGCCACCAGCAGAGACCTTCAGCCCCAGCATTTT. Combining the CDR3 with reference TRBV15 and TRBJ1-5 gives the whole variable domain DAMVIQNPRYQVTQFGKPVTLSCSQTLNHNVMYWYQQKSSQAPKLLFHYYDKDFNNEADTPDNFQSRRPNTSFCFLDIRSPGLGDTAMYLCATSRDLQPQHFGDGTRLSIL.

The rearrangement links TRBV10-3 to TRBJ1-1; 7 bases align to TRBD1. The CDR3 extends over 17 amino acids. Germline V lookup: CDR1 ENHRY, CDR2 SYGVKD. The junction had 9 bases not matched to a gene; V was cut back by 0 bases and J by 2 bases. CDR3 amino acids: CAISESASGQFNTEAFF. DNA for the CDR3: TGTGCCATCAGTGAGTCGGCCTCGGGACAGTTTAACACTGAAGCTTTCTTT.

This rearrangement joins TRBV19 to TRBJ1-4; D unresolved. V lost 3 bases to trimming and J lost 5 bases, with 13 bases between them. The length of the CDR3 is 15 residues. Per the germline V gene, CDR1 is LNHDA and CDR2 is SQIVND (reference sequence). The CDR3 bases are TGTGCCAGTAGTATTGGAGGAACGGTGAATGAAAAACTGTTTTTT. As protein: CASSIGGTVNEKLFF.

The genes are TRBV2 and TRBJ1-6; D perhaps matches TRBD1 (5 bases). Per germline, CDR1 SNHLY and CDR2 FYNNEI. Trimming shortened V by 4 bases and J by 7 bases, and 8 bases separated the two germline ends. CDR3 length: 13 amino acids. The CDR3 loop is CASSGGGNSPLHF. In DNA form, the CDR3 reads TGTGCCAGCAGTGGGGGGGGGAATTCACCCCTCCACTTT.

The chain couples TRBV7-2 to TRBJ2-1; weak D call: TRBD2 (6 bases). Looked up from germline, CDR1 is SGHTA and CDR2 is FQGNSA. Trimming shortened V by 6 bases and J by 10 bases, and 13 bases separated the two germline ends. The CDR3 is 12 residues long. Written as DNA, the CDR3 is TGTGCCAGCAGACCCGCGGGATTCGAGCAGTTCTTC. Translation: CASRPAGFEQFF. The full variable domain, with the rest looked up from reference TRBV7-2 and TRBJ2-1, is GAGVSQSPSNKVTEKGKDVELRCDPISGHTALYWYRQSLGQGLEFLIYFQGNSAPDKSGLPSDRFSAERTGGSVSTLTIQRTQQEDSAVYLCASRPAGFEQFFGPGTRLTVL.

The V gene is TRBV13, the J gene TRBJ2-7; the D is unclear. This CDR3 is 15 amino acids long. Looked up from germline, CDR1 is PRHDT and CDR2 is FYEKMQ (reference sequence). The V end lost 2 bases, the J end lost 2 bases, and 13 bases lay between the germline ends. CDR3 sequence reads: CASSLKQLHAYEQYF. The DNA for the CDR3 is TGTGCCAGCAGCTTAAAACAGTTACACGCCTACGAGCAGTACTTC.

The chain employs TRBV11-2 and TRBJ1-6; tentatively, D is TRBD1 (6 bases). V was shortened by 3 bases and J by 7 bases, with 16 bases between the two germline ends. This CDR3 region has 16 residues. In germline, CDR1 is SGHAT, CDR2 FQNNGV. CDR3: CASSFVGGPTNSPLHF. The CDR3 DNA sequence: TGTGCCAGCAGCTTTGTAGGGGGACCCACGAATTCACCCCTCCACTTT.

This chain joins TRBV29-1 and TRBJ1-2; D ambiguous. Germline lookup yields CDR1 SQVTM and CDR2 ANQGSEA. With 2 bases removed from V and 7 bases from J, the gap between germline ends came to 14 bases. CDR3 length: 13 residues. The CDR3 sequence: CSVEKTVIGGYTF. The CDR3 DNA reads as TGCAGCGTTGAAAAGACTGTGATCGGTGGCTACACCTTC.

The chain uses TRBV7-2 and TRBJ2-7, with 7 bases aligning to TRBD1. Looked up from germline, CDR1 is SGHTA and CDR2 is FQGNSA. The CDR3 is 13 amino acids. J lost 1 base, V lost 4 bases, and 1 base had no gene match. The CDR3 bases are TGTGCCAGCAGCTCGGACAGGTCCTACGAGCAGTACTTC. It encodes CASSSDRSYEQYF. Full variable domain (missing parts from reference TRBV7-2 and TRBJ2-7): GAGVSQSPSNKVTEKGKDVELRCDPISGHTALYWYRQSLGQGLEFLIYFQGNSAPDKSGLPSDRFSAERTGGSVSTLTIQRTQQEDSAVYLCASSSDRSYEQYFGPGTRLTVT.

The rearrangement joins TRBV18 to TRBJ1-1; D might be TRBD1 (6 bases). This CDR3 has 16 residues. V was pared by 0 bases and J by 1 base, with 12 bases between. The germline V gene has CDR1 KGHSH and CDR2 LQKENI. The CDR3 protein is CASSPPIGGGNTEAFF. DNA for the CDR3: TGTGCCAGCTCACCACCGATAGGGGGGGGGAACACTGAAGCTTTCTTT.

The CDR3 DNA reads TGTGCCAGCAGTTTACGGCAGGGGTCCCGGCCCCTCCACTTT. Translation: CASSLRQGSRPLHF. This chain joins TRBV28 and TRBJ1-6, with D possibly matching TRBD1 (6 bases). Germline CDR1 and CDR2: MDHEN and SYDVKM. CDR3 length: 14 residues. V was cut by 2 bases and J by 13 bases, with 15 bases left in between.

The chain links TRBV5-1 to TRBJ2-3; the match to TRBD2 covers 8 bases. This CDR3 region has 15 residues. V shed 1 base and J 2 bases; nucleotides not matched to a gene: 3. Germline assignment: CDR1 SGHRS and CDR2 YFSETQ. The CDR3 spells CASSLPGGATDTQYF. DNA for the CDR3: TGCGCCAGCAGCTTGCCGGGGGGGGCCACAGATACGCAGTATTTT. Looking up the rest from reference TRBV5-1 and TRBJ2-3 gives the full variable domain: KAGVTQTPRYLIKTRGQQVTLSCSPISGHRSVSWYQQTPGQGLQFLFEYFSETQRNKGNFPGRFSGRQFSNSRSEMNVSTLELGDSALYLCASSLPGGATDTQYFGPGTRLTVL.

The rearrangement joins TRBV19 to TRBJ1-2; 9 bases fit TRBD1. With 5 bases clipped from V and 8 bases from J, the junction kept 6 bases outside the gene matches. Germline V gene lookup returns CDR1 LNHDA and CDR2 SQIVND (reference sequence). The CDR3 loop spans 13 amino acids. CDR3 in amino acids: CASSSRTGEGYTF. In DNA, the CDR3 is TGTGCCAGTAGTTCGAGGACAGGGGAGGGCTACACCTTC.

With respect to this clone: Different DNA sequences within this sample yield the same CDR3. The chain employs TRBV6-1 and TRBJ2-5, with TRBD2 matching over 12 bases. The germline V gene encodes CDR1 MNHNS and CDR2 SASEGT. V lost 2 bases and J lost 2; bases outside the gene matches: 0. This CDR3 has 15 residues. The CDR3 coding sequence is TGTGCCAGCAGTGAACTAGCGGGGGGGCAAGAGACCCAGTACTTC. Protein product: CASSELAGGQETQYF.

The chain couples TRBV6-6 to TRBJ2-7; 10 positions agree with TRBD1. In germline, CDR1 is MNHNY, CDR2 SVGAGI (reference sequence). CDR3 length: 15 residues. Trimming took 6 bases from V and 3 from J; bases not matched to a gene: 8. The CDR3: CASRLRQGASYEQYF. The CDR3, as DNA: TGTGCCAGCAGACTTCGACAGGGGGCGAGCTACGAGCAGTACTTC.

The chain combines TRBV11-3 with TRBJ1-3, with 10 nucleotides matching TRBD1. The CDR3 has 14 residues. The germline CDR1 and CDR2 sequences are SGHNT and YENEEA. Trimming at V came to 1 base and at J to 10 bases, leaving 4 bases not matched to a gene. The CDR3 nucleotides read TGTGCCAGCAGCTTAGGGGACAGGGGAAGGACCATATATTTT. Its protein is CASSLGDRGRTIYF.

The chain employs TRBV27 and TRBJ2-5; 14 bases align to TRBD2. With 7 bases clipped from V and 0 bases from J, the junction kept 7 bases outside the gene matches. The CDR3 sequence is 17 residues long. Per germline, CDR1 MNHEY and CDR2 SMNVEV (reference sequence). The chain's CDR3 is CASKGTSGGRYQETQYF. CDR3 coding DNA: TGTGCCAGCAAAGGGACTAGCGGGGGCCGGTACCAAGAGACCCAGTACTTC.